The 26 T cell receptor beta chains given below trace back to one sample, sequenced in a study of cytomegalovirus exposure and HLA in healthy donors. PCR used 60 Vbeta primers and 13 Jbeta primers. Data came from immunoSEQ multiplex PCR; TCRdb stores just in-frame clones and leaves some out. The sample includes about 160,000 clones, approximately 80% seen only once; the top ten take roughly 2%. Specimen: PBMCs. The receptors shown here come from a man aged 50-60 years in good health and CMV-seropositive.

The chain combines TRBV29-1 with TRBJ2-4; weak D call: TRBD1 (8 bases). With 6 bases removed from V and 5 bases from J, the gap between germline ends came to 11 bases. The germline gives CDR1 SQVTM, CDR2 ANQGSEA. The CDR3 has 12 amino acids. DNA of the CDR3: TGCAGCGTCACAGGGGGGGAAAACATTCAGTACTTC. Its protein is CSVTGGENIQYF.

CDR3 DNA sequence: TGTGCTAGTGGTTCGAGAGACAGGGGTGGAGCAGCTTTCTTT. Its translation is CASGSRDRGGAAFF. The chain uses TRBV12-5 and TRBJ1-1; 8 nucleotides align to TRBD1. V dropped 4 bases and J dropped 10; count of bases not matched to a gene: 11. This CDR3 has 14 residues. Germline V gives CDR1 LGHNT, CDR2 FRNRAP.

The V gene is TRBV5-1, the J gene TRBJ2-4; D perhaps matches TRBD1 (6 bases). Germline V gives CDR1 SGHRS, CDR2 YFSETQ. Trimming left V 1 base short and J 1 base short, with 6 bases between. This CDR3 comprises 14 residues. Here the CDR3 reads CASSLRGAKNIQYF. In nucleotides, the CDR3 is TGCGCCAGCAGCTTGAGGGGGGCCAAAAACATTCAGTACTTC.

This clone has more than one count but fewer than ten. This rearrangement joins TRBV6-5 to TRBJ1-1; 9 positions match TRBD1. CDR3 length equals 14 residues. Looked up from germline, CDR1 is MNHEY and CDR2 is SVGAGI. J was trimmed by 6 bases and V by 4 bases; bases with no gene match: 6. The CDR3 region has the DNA TGTGCCAGCAGTTCCCATACAGGGGGCGCTGAAGCTTTCTTT. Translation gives CASSSHTGGAEAFF.

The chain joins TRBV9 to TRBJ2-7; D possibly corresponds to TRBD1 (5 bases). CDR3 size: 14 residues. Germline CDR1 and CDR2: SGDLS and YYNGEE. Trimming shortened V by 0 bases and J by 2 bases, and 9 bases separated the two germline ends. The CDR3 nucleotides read TGTGCCAGCAGCGTAGGGGTAGGGGCCTACGAGCAGTACTTC. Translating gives CASSVGVGAYEQYF.

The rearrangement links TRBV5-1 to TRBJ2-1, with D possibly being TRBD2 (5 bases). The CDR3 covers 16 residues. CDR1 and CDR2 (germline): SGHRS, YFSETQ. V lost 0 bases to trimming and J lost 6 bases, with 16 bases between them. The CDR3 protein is CASSLEQLVLRNEQFF. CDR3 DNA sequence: TGCGCCAGCAGCTTGGAGCAACTAGTATTGCGCAATGAGCAGTTCTTC.

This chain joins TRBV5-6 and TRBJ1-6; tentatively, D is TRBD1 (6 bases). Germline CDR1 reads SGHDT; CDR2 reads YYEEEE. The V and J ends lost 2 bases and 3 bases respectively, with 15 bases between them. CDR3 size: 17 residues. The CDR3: CASSLLSGGDYNSPLHF. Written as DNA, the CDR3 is TGTGCCAGCAGCTTACTGTCTGGGGGCGACTATAATTCACCCCTCCACTTT.

This CDR3 reads CASSPGAGVYYGYTF. CDR3 nucleotide sequence: TGTGCCAGCAGCCCCGGCGCGGGGGTCTACTATGGCTACACCTTC. The chain links TRBV7-2 to TRBJ1-2; perhaps TRBD1 as D (5 bases). Per the germline V gene, CDR1 is SGHTA and CDR2 is FQGNSA. V lost 5 bases and J lost 3, with 16 bases in between. The CDR3 contains 15 residues.

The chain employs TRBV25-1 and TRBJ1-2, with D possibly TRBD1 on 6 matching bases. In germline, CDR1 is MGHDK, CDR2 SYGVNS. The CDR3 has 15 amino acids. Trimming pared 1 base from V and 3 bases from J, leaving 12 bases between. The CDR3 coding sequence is TGTGCCAGCAGTGAATTGCGGGGGGCATACTATGGCTACACCTTC. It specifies CASSELRGAYYGYTF.

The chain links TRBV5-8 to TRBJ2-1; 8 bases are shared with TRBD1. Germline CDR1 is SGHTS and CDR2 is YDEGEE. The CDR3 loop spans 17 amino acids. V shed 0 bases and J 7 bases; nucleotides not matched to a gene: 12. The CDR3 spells CASSLVDRAIQLNEQFF. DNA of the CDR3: TGTGCCAGCAGCTTGGTGGACAGGGCGATTCAGTTGAATGAGCAGTTCTTC.

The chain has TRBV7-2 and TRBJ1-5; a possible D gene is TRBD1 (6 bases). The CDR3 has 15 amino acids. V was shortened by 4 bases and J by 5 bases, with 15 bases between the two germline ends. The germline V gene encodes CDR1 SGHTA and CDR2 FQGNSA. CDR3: CASSWGQGSYQPQHF. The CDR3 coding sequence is TGTGCCAGCAGCTGGGGGCAGGGAAGCTATCAGCCCCAGCATTTT.

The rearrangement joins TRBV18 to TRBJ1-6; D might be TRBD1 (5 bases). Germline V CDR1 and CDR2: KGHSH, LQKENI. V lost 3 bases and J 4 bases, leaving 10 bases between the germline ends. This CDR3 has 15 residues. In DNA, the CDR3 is TGTGCCAGCTCACCCCAGACAGAGTATAATTCACCCCTCCACTTT. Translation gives CASSPQTEYNSPLHF.

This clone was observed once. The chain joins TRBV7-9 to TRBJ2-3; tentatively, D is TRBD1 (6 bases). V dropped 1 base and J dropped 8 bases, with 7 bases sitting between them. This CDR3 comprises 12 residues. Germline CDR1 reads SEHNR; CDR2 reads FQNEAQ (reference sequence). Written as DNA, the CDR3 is TGTGCCAGCAGCTTAGGAGGGGGTACGCAGTATTTT. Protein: CASSLGGGTQYF.

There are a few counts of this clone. This CDR3 is CASSAPSSGNTIYF. The CDR3 DNA follows: TGCGCCAGCAGTGCACCGAGCTCTGGAAACACCATATATTTT. The chain employs TRBV5-1 and TRBJ1-3; no firm D call. The V and J ends lost 5 bases and 0 bases respectively, with 9 bases between them. From germline, CDR1 is SGHRS and CDR2 YFSETQ. The CDR3 sequence is 14 residues long. The variable domain in full, with the rest retrieved from reference TRBV5-1 and TRBJ1-3, is KAGVTQTPRYLIKTRGQQVTLSCSPISGHRSVSWYQQTPGQGLQFLFEYFSETQRNKGNFPGRFSGRQFSNSRSEMNVSTLELGDSALYLCASSAPSSGNTIYFGEGSWLTVV.

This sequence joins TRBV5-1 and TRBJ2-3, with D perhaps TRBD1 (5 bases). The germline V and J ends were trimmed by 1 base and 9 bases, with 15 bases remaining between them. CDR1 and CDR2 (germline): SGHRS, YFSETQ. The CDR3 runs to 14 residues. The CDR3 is CASSLSPPSGTQYF. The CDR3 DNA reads TGCGCCAGCAGCTTGAGTCCGCCCTCAGGGACGCAGTATTTT.

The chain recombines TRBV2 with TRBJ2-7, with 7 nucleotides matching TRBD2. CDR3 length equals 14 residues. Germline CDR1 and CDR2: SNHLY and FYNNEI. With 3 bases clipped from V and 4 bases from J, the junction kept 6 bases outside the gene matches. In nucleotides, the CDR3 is TGTGCCAGCAGTGATCGGGGGGAAGGTTACGAGCAGTACTTC. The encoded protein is CASSDRGEGYEQYF. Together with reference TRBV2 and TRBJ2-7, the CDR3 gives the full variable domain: EPEVTQTPSHQVTQMGQEVILRCVPISNHLYFYWYRQILGQKVEFLVSFYNNEISEKSEIFDDQFSVERPDGSNFTLKIRSTKLEDSAMYFCASSDRGEGYEQYFGPGTRLTVT.

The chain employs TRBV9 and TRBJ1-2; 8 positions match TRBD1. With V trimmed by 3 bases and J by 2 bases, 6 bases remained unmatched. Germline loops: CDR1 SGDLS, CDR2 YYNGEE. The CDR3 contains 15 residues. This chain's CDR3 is CASSARQGTNYGYTF. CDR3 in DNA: TGTGCCAGCAGCGCCAGACAGGGGACCAACTATGGCTACACCTTC.

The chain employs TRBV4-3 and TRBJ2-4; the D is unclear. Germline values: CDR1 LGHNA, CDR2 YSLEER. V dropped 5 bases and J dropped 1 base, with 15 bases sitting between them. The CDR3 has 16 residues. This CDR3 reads CASSSQAPGAKNIQYF. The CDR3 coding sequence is TGCGCCAGCAGCTCTCAGGCTCCTGGGGCCAAAAACATTCAGTACTTC.

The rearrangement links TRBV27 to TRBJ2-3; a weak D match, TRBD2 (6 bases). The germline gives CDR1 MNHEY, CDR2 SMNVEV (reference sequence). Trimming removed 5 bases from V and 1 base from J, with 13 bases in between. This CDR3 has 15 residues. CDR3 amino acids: CASSRGSYGTDTQYF. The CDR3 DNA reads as TGTGCCAGCAGTCGGGGGTCGTATGGCACAGATACGCAGTATTTT.

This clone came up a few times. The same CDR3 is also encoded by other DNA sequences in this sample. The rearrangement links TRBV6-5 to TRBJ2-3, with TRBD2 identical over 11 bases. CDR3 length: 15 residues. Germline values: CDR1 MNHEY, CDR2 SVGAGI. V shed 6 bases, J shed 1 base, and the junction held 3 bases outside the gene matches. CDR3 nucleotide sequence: TGTGCCAGCAGAACGGGACTAGCGGGCACAGATACGCAGTATTTT. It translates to CASRTGLAGTDTQYF.

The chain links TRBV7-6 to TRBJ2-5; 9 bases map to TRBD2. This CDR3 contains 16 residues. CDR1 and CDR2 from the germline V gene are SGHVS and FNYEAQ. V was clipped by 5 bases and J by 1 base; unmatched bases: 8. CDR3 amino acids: CASSQPSGALQETQYF. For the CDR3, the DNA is TGTGCCAGCAGCCAACCTAGCGGGGCCCTCCAAGAGACCCAGTACTTC.

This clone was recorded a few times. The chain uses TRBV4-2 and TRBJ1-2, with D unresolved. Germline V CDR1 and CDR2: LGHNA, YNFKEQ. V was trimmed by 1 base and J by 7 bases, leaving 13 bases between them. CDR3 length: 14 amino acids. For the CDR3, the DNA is TGTGCCAGCAGCCAAGGGAGGGAGCAGTCTGGCTACACCTTC. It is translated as CASSQGREQSGYTF.

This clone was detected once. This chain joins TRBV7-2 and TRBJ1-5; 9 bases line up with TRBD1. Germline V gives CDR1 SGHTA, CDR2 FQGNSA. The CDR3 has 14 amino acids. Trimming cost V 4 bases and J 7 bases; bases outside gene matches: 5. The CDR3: CASSSQGAWQPQHF. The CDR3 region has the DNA TGTGCCAGCAGCTCACAGGGGGCTTGGCAGCCCCAGCATTTT.

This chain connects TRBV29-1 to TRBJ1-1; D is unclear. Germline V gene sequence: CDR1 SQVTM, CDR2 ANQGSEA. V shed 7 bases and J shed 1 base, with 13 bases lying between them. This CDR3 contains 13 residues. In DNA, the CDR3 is TGCAGCGGGGCAGAATTTTCGAACACTGAAGCTTTCTTT. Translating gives CSGAEFSNTEAFF.

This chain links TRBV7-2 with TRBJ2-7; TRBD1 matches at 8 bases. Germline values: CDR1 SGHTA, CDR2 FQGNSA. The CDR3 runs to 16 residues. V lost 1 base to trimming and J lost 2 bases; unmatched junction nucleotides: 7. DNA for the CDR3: TGTGCCAGCAGCTTAGACCGGGACAGGTCAACCTACGAGCAGTACTTC. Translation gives CASSLDRDRSTYEQYF.

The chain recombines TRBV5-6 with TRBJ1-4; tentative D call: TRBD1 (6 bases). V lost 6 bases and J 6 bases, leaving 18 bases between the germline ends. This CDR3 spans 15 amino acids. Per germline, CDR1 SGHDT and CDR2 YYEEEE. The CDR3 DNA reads TGTGCCAGCACCCTAAAGGGGGGGGTTGATGAAAAACTGTTTTTT. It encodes CASTLKGGVDEKLFF.